This T cell receptor beta chain was recovered during a study of Graves' ophthalmopathy and Graves' hyperthyroidism. Amplification from RNA transcripts yielded the TCR beta CDR3 regions. The workflow started with a first-round RT-PCR run with HTBI primers and then moved on to a second-round multiplex PCR. Using its own MiXCR run on the multiplex PCR reads, TCRdb lists one record per CDR3 protein. The repertoire consists of over a million distinct CDR3 sequences, with about two fifths occurring once and the leading ten covering more than 9.5%. This receptor was identified in an adult man with Graves' hyperthyroidism. The source material was peripheral blood or thyroid tissue (not recorded which).

In nucleotides, the CDR3 is TGCGCCAGCAGCCAAGATTTGCAAAAACTGTTTTTT. Amino acid sequence: CASSQDLQKLFF. The V call is TRBV4-1, the J call TRBJ1-4; D not certain. The V gene lost 0 bases and the J gene lost 9 bases, with 5 bases spanning the gap. Germline V gene lookup returns CDR1 MGHRA and CDR2 YSYEKL. This CDR3 has 12 amino acids.